The 4 T cell receptor beta chains listed next were all sequenced from one sample in a study of cytomegalovirus exposure and HLA in healthy donors (dated by TCRdb to about 2017). Preparation of the library involved the immunoSEQ multiplex PCR assay. The clones in this table, taken by TCRdb from immuneACCESS, are in-frame only. Not every clone is retained; where verified, under half of the shortfall comes from an unresolved V gene, and the cause of the rest is unknown. The sample table records about 280,000 clones; 88% of these occur just once. The top ten constitute roughly 0.93% of the sample. The sample consisted of PBMCs. The source is a woman between 18 and 29 years old in good health and CMV-seronegative.

The gene calls are TRBV29-1 and TRBJ2-1, with 7 bases fitting TRBD1. V gave up 6 bases and J gave up 2 bases; unmatched junction bases: 7. Per germline, CDR1 SQVTM and CDR2 ANQGSEA. CDR3 length: 14 residues. CDR3 in amino acids: CSVVDRATYNEQFF. The CDR3, as DNA: TGCAGCGTCGTCGACAGGGCAACCTACAATGAGCAGTTCTTC.

This chain connects TRBV25-1 to TRBJ2-7, with D perhaps TRBD2 (6 bases). V was cut by 0 bases and J by 0 bases, with 9 bases left in between. CDR1 and CDR2 (germline): MGHDK, SYGVNS. CDR3 length: 15 amino acids. The CDR3 here is CASSEYVGSSYEQYF. Written as DNA, the CDR3 is TGTGCCAGCAGTGAATATGTCGGGAGCTCCTACGAGCAGTACTTC.

This clone was found once. The chain carries TRBV2 and TRBJ1-5; TRBD1 agrees at 7 bases. The CDR3 totals 16 residues. Per the germline V gene, CDR1 is SNHLY and CDR2 is FYNNEI. V lost 5 bases and J lost 0; bases outside the gene matches: 7. The CDR3 sequence: CASSPDRLNSNQPQHF. CDR3 bases: TGTGCCAGCAGTCCGGACAGGCTTAATAGCAATCAGCCCCAGCATTTT.

The chain links TRBV6-6 to TRBJ2-7; 8 bases align to TRBD2. This CDR3 spans 14 amino acids. The V segment lost 5 bases and the J segment 2 bases; nucleotides outside the gene matches: 5. The germline V gene has CDR1 MNHNY and CDR2 SVGAGI (reference sequence). The DNA of the CDR3 is TGTGCCAGCAGTACTGGGGGACTAGCCTACGAGCAGTACTTC. The encoded protein is CASSTGGLAYEQYF.